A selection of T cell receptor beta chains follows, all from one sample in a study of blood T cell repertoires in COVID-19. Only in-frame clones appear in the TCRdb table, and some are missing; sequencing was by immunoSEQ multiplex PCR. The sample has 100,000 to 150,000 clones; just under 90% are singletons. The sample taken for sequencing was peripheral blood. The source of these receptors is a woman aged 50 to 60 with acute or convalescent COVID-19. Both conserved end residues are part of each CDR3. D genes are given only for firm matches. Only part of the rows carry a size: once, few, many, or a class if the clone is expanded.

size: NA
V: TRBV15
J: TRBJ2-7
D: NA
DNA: TGTGCCACCAGCAGAGCCGGGAGCTCCTACGAGCAGTACTTC
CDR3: CATSRAGSSYEQYF

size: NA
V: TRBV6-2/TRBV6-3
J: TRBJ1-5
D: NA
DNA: TGTGCCAGCAGCTCTGGACAGACTAATAGCAATCAGCCCCAGCATTTT
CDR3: CASSSGQTNSNQPQHF

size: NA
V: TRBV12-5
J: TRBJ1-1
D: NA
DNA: TGTGCTAGTGGTTTGAACGAGGTAACTGAAGCTTTCTTT
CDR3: CASGLNEVTEAFF

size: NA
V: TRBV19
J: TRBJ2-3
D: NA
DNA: TGTGCCAGTAGTAATACTAGCCCGGGTAGCACAGATACGCAGTATTTT
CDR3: CASSNTSPGSTDTQYF

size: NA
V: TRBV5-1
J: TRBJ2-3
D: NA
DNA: TGCGCCAGCAGCCTGCCGGGGGCGGGAGTAACAGATACGCAGTATTTT
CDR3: CASSLPGAGVTDTQYF

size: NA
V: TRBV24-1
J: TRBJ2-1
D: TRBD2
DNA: TGTGCCACCAGTGGAACTAGCGGGAGTCCCTACAATGAGCAGTTCTTC
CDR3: CATSGTSGSPYNEQFF

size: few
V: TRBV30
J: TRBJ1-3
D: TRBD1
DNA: TGTGCCTGGGCCAGGACAGGGAATTCTGGAAACACCATATATTTT
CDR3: CAWARTGNSGNTIYF

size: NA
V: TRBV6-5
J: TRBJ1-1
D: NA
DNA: TGTGCCAGCAGTTACTCGGCGGCAGCGAACACTGAAGCTTTCTTT
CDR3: CASSYSAAANTEAFF

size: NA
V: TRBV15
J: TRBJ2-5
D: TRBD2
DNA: TGTGCCACCAGCGAAAGGGGAGGGAGAGAGACCCAGTACTTC
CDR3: CATSERGGRETQYF

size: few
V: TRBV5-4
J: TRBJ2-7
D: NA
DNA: TGTGCCAGCAGCCCTACGGGGGGCCCCCCTTACGAGCAGTACTTC
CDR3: CASSPTGGPPYEQYF

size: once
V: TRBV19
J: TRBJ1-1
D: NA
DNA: TGTGCCAGTAGTATATTTGGGTTTCTGACTGGGTTATTCTTT
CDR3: CASSIFGFLTGLFF

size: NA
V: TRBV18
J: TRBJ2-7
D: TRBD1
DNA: TGTGCCAGCTCACCGGGACAGTGGTTCGAGCAGTACTTC
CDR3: CASSPGQWFEQYF

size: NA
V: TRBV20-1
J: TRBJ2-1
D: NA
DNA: TGCAGTGCTAGTGGGGCAGGTACGGGGAATGAGCAGTTCTTC
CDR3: CSASGAGTGNEQFF

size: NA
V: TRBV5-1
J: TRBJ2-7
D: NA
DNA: TGCGCCAGCAGCTTGGGCTCCATGGGGCAGCCCGGGGGGCAGTACTTC
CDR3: CASSLGSMGQPGGQYF

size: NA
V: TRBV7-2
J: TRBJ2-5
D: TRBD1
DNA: TGTGCCAGCAGCGCTAGTAGGGGACAGGGAGGAGAGTACTTC
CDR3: CASSASRGQGGEYF

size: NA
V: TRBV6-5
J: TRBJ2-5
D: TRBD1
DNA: TGTGCCAGCAGTACCCTACAGGGGGCTAAGACCCAGTACTTC
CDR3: CASSTLQGAKTQYF

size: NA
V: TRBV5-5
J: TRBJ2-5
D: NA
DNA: TGTGCCAGCAGCTGGGCCGGGGGACCCGGGGAGACCCAGTACTTC
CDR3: CASSWAGGPGETQYF

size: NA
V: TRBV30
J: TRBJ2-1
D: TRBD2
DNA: TGTGCCTGGAGTACCGGGAGGGCCGTGAATGAGCAGTTCTTC
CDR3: CAWSTGRAVNEQFF

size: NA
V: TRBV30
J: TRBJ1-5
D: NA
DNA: TGTGCCTGGGGGGTCGACAGTCAAGGTTTTCAGCCCCAGCATTTT
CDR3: CAWGVDSQGFQPQHF

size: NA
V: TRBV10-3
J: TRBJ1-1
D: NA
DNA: TGTGCCATCAGTGAACTTCAGGGTCCAAACACTGAAGCTTTCTTT
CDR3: CAISELQGPNTEAFF

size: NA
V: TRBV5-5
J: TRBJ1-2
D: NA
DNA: TGTGCCAGCAGCTTTTGGAGTAACTATGGCTACACCTTC
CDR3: CASSFWSNYGYTF

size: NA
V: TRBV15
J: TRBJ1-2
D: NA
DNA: TGTGCCACCAGCAGAGATCAGGGTCCCTATGGCTACACCTTC
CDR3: CATSRDQGPYGYTF

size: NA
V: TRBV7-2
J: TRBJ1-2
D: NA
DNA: TGTGCCAGCAGAGATGGCCGGGGGTGGGATGGCTACACCTTC
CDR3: CASRDGRGWDGYTF

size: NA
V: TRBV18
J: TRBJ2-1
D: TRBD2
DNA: TGTGCCAGCTCACCACGCGGCGGGGGTAACTACAATGAGCAGTTCTTC
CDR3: CASSPRGGGNYNEQFF

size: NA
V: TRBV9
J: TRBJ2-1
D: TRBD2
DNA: TGTGCCAGCAGCGTAGAGTCCAGCGGGGGCTACAATGAGCAGTTCTTC
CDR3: CASSVESSGGYNEQFF

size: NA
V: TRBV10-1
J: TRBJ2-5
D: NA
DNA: TGCGCCAGCAGTCGAGACTACGGGGAGACCCAGTACTTC
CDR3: CASSRDYGETQYF

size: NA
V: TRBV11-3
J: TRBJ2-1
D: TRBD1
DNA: TGTGCCAGCAGCTCAGACAGGGGAAGGAGTGAGCAGTTCTTC
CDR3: CASSSDRGRSEQFF

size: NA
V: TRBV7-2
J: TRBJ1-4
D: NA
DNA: TGTGCCAGCAGCCAAAGGGGCAGCCCGAATGAAAAACTGTTTTTT
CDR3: CASSQRGSPNEKLFF

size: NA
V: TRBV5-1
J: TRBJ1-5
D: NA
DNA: TGCGCCAGCAGCTTGACAGGGTCTGGCAATCAGCCCCAGCATTTT
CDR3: CASSLTGSGNQPQHF

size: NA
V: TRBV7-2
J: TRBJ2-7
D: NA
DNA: TGTGCCAGCAGCCGAAGGGGGACCGAGCAGTACTTC
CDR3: CASSRRGTEQYF

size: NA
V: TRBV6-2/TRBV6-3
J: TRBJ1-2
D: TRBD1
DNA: TGTGCCAGCAGTTACCAGGGGGTGGGCTATGGCTACACCTTC
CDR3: CASSYQGVGYGYTF

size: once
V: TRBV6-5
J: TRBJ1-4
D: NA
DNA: TGTGCCAGCAGTTCGGACAGTGCTAATGAAAAACTGTTTTTT
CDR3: CASSSDSANEKLFF

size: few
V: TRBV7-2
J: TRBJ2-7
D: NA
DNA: TGTGCCAGCAGCTTAGGGCAGGGCCTCTCCTACGAGCAGTACTTC
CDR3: CASSLGQGLSYEQYF

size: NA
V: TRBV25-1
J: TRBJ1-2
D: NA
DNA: TGTGCCAGCAGTGAATATACCAGGGATGGCTACACCTTC
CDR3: CASSEYTRDGYTF

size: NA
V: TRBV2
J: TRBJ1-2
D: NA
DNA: TGTGCCAGCAGTGCTTCAGGGCCCTATGGCTACACCTTC
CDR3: CASSASGPYGYTF

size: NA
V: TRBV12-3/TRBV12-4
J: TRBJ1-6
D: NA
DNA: TGTGCCAGCAACTGGTTTAATTCACCCCTCCACTTT
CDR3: CASNWFNSPLHF

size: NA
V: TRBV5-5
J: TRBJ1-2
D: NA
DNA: TGTGCCAGCAGCTTGCTGGGCAGCACCATTGCTAACTATGGCTACACCTTC
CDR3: CASSLLGSTIANYGYTF

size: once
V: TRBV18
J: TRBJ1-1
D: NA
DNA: TGTGCCAGCTCACCTGGAGGGTTGGGTACTGAAGCTTTCTTT
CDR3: CASSPGGLGTEAFF

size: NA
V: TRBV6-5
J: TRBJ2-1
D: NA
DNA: TGTGCCAGCAGTCCTAGGGGGACGGGATACAATGAGCAGTTCTTC
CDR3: CASSPRGTGYNEQFF

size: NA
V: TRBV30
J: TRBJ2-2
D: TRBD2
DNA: TGTGCCTGGCAGCGGGGGGGTACCGGGGAGCTGTTTTTT
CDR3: CAWQRGGTGELFF

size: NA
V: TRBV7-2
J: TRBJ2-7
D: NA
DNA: TGTGCCAGCAGCTTAGCATCCGGGGGCTACGAGCAGTACTTC
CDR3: CASSLASGGYEQYF

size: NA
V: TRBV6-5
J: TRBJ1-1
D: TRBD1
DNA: TGTGCCAGCAGCACGGGACAGGGGTTCGGTGAAGCTTTCTTT
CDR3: CASSTGQGFGEAFF

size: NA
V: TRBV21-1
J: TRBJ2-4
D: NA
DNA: TGTGCCAGCAGGATTGGACAGCCTGGGGACATTCAGTACTTC
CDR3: CASRIGQPGDIQYF

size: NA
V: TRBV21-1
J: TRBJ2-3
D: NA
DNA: TGTGCCAGCAGCAAAGTGGTCCCCCATTCGGTCACTAGCACAGATACGCAGTATTTT
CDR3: CASSKVVPHSVTSTDTQYF

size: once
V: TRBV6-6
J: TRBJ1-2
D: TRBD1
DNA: TGTGCCAGCAGTGACAGGGAAGTTGAAGGCTACACCTTC
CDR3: CASSDREVEGYTF

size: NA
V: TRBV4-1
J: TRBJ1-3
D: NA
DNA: TGCGCCAGCAGCCAATCCGTATTAGCCTACTCTGGAAACACCATATATTTT
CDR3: CASSQSVLAYSGNTIYF

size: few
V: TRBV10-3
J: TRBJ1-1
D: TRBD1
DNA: TGTGCCATCAGTGAGCCAGACAGGGAAGAAGCTTTCTTT
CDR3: CAISEPDREEAFF

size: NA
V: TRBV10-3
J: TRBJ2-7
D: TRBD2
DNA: TGTGCCATCAGTCAAGGGACTAGCGGGAGCTCCTACGAGCAGTACTTC
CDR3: CAISQGTSGSSYEQYF

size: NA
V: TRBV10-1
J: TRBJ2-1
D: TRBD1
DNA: TGCGCCAGCAACCCCGGGACAGGGCTGGGGAATGAGCAGTTCTTC
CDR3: CASNPGTGLGNEQFF

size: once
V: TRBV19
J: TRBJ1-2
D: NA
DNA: TGTGCCAGTAGGGACATAAGCTATGGCTACACCTTC
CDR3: CASRDISYGYTF

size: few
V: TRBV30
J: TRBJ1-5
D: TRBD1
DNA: TGTGCCTGGAGCCTGGGACAGTTCAATCAGCCCCAGCATTTT
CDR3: CAWSLGQFNQPQHF

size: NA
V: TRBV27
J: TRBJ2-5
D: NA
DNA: TGTGCCAGCAGCGGACAGTATAGTATGGAGACCCAGTACTTC
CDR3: CASSGQYSMETQYF

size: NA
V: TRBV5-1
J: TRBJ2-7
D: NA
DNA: TGCGCCAGCAGCTCTTTCGTGGGGGTCCAAGGGGGCTACGAGCAGTACTTC
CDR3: CASSSFVGVQGGYEQYF

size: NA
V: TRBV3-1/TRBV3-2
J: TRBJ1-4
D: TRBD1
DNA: TGTGCCAGCAGCGGACAGGGGGGGAGTGAAAAACTGTTTTTT
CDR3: CASSGQGGSEKLFF

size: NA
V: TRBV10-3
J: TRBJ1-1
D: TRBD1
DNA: TGTGCCATCAGTGAAGGACAGGGGAACATTGAAGCTTTCTTT
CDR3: CAISEGQGNIEAFF